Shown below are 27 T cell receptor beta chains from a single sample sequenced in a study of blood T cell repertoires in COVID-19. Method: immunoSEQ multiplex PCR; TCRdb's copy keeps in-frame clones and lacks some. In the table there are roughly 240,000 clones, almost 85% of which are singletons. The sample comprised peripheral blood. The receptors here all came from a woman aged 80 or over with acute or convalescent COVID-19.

The CDR3 coding sequence is TGCGCCAGCAGCCCCCAGCGCGGGTCGACCGGCGAGCAGTACTTC. Translated, it gives CASSPQRGSTGEQYF. The chain carries TRBV5-1 and TRBJ2-7; D is perhaps TRBD2 (5 bases). Germline CDR1 reads SGHRS; CDR2 reads YFSETQ. The CDR3 runs 15 residues. The V end lost 4 bases, the J end lost 6 bases, and 20 bases lay between the germline ends.

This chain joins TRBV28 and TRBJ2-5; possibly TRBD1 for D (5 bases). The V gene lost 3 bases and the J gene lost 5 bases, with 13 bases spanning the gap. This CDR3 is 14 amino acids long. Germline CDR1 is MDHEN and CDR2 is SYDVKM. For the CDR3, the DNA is TGTGCCAGCAGTTTTATAGGGCAGGGTGAGACCCAGTACTTC. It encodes CASSFIGQGETQYF.

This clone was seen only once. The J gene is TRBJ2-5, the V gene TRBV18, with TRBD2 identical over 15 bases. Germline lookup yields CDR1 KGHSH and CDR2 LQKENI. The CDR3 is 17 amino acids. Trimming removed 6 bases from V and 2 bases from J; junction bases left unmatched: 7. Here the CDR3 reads CASSTGTSGGSQETQYF. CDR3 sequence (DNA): TGTGCCAGCTCGACCGGGACTAGCGGGGGGTCTCAAGAGACCCAGTACTTC.

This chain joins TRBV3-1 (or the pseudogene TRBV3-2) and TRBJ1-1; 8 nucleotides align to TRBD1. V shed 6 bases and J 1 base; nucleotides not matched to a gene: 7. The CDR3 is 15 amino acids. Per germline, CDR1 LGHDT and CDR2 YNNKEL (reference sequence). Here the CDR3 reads CASRIRTGWNTEAFF. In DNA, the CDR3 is TGTGCCAGCAGGATCAGGACAGGGTGGAACACTGAAGCTTTCTTT.

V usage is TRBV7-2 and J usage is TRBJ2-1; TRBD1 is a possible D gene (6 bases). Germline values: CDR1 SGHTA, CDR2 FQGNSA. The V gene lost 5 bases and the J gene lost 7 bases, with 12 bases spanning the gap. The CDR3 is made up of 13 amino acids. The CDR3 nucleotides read TGTGCCAGCAGCGCGGACAGCCTTAATGAGCAGTTCTTC. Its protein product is CASSADSLNEQFF.

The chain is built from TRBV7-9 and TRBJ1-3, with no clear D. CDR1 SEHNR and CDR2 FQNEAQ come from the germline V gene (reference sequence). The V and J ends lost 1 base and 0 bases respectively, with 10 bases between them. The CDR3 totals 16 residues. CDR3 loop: CASSLVAQISGNTIYF. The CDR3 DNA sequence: TGTGCCAGCAGCTTAGTGGCACAGATCTCTGGAAACACCATATATTTT. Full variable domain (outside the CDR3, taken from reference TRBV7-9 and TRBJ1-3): DTGVSQNPRHKITKRGQNVTFRCDPISEHNRLYWYRQTLGQGPEFLTYFQNEAQLEKSRLLSDRFSAERPKGSFSTLEIQRTEQGDSAMYLCASSLVAQISGNTIYFGEGSWLTVV.

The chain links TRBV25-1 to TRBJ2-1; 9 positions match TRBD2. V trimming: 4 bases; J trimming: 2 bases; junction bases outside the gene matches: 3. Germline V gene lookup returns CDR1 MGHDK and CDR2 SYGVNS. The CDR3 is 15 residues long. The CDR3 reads CASSARGGAYNEQFF. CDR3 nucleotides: TGTGCCAGCAGTGCTCGCGGGGGGGCCTACAATGAGCAGTTCTTC.

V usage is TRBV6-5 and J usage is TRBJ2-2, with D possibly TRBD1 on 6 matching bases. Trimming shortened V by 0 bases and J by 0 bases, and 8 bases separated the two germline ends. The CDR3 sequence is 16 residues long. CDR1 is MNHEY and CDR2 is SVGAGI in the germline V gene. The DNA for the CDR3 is TGTGCCAGCAGTTACTCGAGACAGGCGAACACCGGGGAGCTGTTTTTT. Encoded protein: CASSYSRQANTGELFF.

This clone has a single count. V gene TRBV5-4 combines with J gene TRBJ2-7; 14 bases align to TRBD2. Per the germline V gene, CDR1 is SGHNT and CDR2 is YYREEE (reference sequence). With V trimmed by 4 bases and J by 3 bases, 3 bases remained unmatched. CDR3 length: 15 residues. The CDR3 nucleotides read TGTGCCAGCAGCCAAGGGACTAGCGGGGGCTACGAGCAGTACTTC. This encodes CASSQGTSGGYEQYF.

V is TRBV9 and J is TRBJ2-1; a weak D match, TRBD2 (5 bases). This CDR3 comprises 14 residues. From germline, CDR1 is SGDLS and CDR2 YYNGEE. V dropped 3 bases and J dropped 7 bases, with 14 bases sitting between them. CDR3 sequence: CASSARLARNEQFF. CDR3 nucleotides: TGTGCCAGCAGCGCACGTCTAGCTCGTAATGAGCAGTTCTTC.

The CDR3 sequence is CASSPRQGGSSYNEQFF. The CDR3 coding sequence is TGTGCCAGCTCACCCCGGCAGGGAGGTAGCTCCTACAATGAGCAGTTCTTC. V usage is TRBV18 and J usage is TRBJ2-1, with D possibly TRBD2 on 6 matching bases. This CDR3 has 17 amino acids. Germline V gene data show CDR1 as KGHSH and CDR2 as LQKENI. The V end was cut by 3 bases, the J end by 0 bases, with 15 bases between.

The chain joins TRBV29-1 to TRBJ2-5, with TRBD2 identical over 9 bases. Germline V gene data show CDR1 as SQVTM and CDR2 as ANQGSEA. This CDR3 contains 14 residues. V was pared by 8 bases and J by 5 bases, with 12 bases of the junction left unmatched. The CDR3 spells CSITLREGPETQYF. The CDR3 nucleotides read TGCAGCATTACCTTGCGGGAGGGCCCGGAGACCCAGTACTTC. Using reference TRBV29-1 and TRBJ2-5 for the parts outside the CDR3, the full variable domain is SAVISQKPSRDICQRGTSLTIQCQVDSQVTMMFWYRQQPGQSLTLIATANQGSEATYESGFVIDKFPISRPNLTFSTLTVSNMSPEDSSIYLCSITLREGPETQYFGPGTRLLVL.

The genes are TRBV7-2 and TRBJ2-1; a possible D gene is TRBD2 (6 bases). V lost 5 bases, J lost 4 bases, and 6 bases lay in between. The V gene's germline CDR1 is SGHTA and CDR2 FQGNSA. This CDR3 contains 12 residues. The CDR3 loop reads CASSGGYNEQFF. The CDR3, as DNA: TGTGCCAGCAGCGGGGGGTACAATGAGCAGTTCTTC.

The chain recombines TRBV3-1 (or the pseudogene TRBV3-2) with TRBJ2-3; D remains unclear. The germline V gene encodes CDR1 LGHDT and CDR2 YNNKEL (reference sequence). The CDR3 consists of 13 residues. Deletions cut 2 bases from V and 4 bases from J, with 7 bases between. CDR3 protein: CASSQNIPDTQYF. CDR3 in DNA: TGTGCCAGCAGCCAAAATATTCCAGATACGCAGTATTTT.

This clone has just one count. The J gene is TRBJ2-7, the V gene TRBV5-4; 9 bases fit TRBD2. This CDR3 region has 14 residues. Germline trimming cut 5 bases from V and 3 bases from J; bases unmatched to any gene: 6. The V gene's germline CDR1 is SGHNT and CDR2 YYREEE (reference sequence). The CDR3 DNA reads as TGTGCCAGCAGTCCCAGCGGGGGGCACTACGAGCAGTACTTC. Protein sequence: CASSPSGGHYEQYF.

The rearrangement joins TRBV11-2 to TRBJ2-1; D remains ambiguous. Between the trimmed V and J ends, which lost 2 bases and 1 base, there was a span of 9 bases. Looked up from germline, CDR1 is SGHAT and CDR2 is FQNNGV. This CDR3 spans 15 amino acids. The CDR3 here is CASSLYQVSYNEQFF. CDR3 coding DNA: TGTGCCAGCAGCTTATACCAGGTATCCTACAATGAGCAGTTCTTC.

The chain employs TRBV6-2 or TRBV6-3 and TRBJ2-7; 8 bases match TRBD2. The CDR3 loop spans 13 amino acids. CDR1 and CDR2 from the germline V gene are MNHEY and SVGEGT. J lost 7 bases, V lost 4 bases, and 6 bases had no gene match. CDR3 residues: CASSFALAVEQYF. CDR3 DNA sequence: TGTGCCAGCAGTTTCGCACTAGCGGTTGAGCAGTACTTC.

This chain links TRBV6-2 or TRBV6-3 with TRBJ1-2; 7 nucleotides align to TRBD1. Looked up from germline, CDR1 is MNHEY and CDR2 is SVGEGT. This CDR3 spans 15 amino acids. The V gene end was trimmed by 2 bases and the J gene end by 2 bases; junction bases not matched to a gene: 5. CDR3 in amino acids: CASSYLDRPNYGYTF. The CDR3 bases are TGTGCCAGCAGTTACCTGGACAGGCCCAACTATGGCTACACCTTC.

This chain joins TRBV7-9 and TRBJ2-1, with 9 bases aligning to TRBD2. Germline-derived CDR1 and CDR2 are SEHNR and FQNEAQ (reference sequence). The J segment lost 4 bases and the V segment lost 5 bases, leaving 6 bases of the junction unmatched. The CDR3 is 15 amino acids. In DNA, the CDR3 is TGTGCCAGCAGCAAGGGACTAGCTGGATACAATGAGCAGTTCTTC. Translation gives CASSKGLAGYNEQFF.

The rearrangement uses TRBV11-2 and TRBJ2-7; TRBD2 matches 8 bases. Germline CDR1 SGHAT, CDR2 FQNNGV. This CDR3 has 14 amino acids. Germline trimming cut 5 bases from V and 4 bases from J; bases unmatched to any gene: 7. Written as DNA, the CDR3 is TGTGCCAGCAGCCGGGGACTAGGGCAATACGAGCAGTACTTC. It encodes CASSRGLGQYEQYF. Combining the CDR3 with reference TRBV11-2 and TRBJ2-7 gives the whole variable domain EAGVAQSPRYKIIEKRQSVAFWCNPISGHATLYWYQQILGQGPKLLIQFQNNGVVDDSQLPKDRFSAERLKGVDSTLKIQPAKLEDSAVYLCASSRGLGQYEQYFGPGTRLTVT.

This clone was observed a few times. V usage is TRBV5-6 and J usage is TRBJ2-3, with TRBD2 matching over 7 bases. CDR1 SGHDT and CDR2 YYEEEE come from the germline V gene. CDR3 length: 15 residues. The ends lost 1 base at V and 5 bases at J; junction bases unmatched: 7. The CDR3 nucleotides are TGTGCCAGCAGCTTGTACAGGCCGGGGGGAGATACGCAGTATTTT. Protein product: CASSLYRPGGDTQYF.

In DNA form, the CDR3 reads TGTGCCAGCAGCTCGGATCTAGGGGCCAATCAGCCCCAGCATTTT. Translated: CASSSDLGANQPQHF. The J gene is TRBJ1-5, the V gene TRBV7-2; tentatively, D is TRBD1 (5 bases). Trimming removed 4 bases from V and 3 bases from J, with 13 bases in between. CDR1 is SGHTA, CDR2 FQGNSA, per germline. This CDR3 has 15 amino acids. The full variable domain, in which reference TRBV7-2 and TRBJ1-5 provide the parts outside the CDR3, is GAGVSQSPSNKVTEKGKDVELRCDPISGHTALYWYRQSLGQGLEFLIYFQGNSAPDKSGLPSDRFSAERTGGSVSTLTIQRTQQEDSAVYLCASSSDLGANQPQHFGDGTRLSIL.

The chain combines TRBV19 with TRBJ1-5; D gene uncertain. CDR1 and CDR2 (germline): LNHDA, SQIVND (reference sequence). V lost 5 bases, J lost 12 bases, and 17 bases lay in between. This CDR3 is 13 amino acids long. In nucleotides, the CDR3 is TGTGCCAGTAGTCCTCTAAGAACCCTCGTCCAGCATTTT. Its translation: CASSPLRTLVQHF.

CDR3 nucleotide sequence: TGTGCCAGCAGAAAACAGGGGGCAAGTGAAGCTTTCTTT. Translation gives CASRKQGASEAFF. The chain combines TRBV5-4 with TRBJ1-1; 9 bases are a match to TRBD1. The J segment lost 7 bases and the V segment lost 5 bases, leaving 6 bases of the junction unmatched. The CDR3 spans 13 residues. From germline, CDR1 is SGHNT and CDR2 YYREEE (reference sequence).

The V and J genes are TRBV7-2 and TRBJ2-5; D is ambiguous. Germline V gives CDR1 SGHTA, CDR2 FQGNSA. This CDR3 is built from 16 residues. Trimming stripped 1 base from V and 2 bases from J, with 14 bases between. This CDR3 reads CASSLVAASSQETQYF. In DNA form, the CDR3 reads TGTGCCAGCAGCTTAGTGGCGGCCTCCTCGCAAGAGACCCAGTACTTC.

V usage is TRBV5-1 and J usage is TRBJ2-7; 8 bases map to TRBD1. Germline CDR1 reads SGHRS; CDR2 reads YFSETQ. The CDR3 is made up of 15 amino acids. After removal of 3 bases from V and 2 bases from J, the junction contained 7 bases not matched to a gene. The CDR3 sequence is CASSSPGTGTYEQYF. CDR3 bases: TGCGCCAGCAGCTCCCCCGGGACAGGCACCTACGAGCAGTACTTC.

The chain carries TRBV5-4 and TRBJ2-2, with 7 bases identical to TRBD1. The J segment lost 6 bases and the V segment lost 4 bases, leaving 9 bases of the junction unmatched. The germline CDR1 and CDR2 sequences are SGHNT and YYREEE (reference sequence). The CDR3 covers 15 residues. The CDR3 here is CASSKGTGDAGELFF. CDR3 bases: TGTGCCAGCAGCAAGGGCACAGGGGACGCCGGGGAGCTGTTTTTT.